What follows are 2 T cell receptor beta chains derived from one specimen sequenced in a study of blood T cell repertoires in COVID-19. The repertoire was sequenced with immunoSEQ multiplex PCR; TCRdb's copy has only in-frame clones and lacks some. This sample carries hundreds of thousands of clones, 80% to 90% of them seen once, and the ten largest clones take over 0.2%. The sequenced material came from peripheral blood. These receptors all come from a woman between 18 and 29 years old with acute or convalescent COVID-19.

The CDR3 region has the DNA TGTGCTAGTGGTACCAGACAGGGTCCCTACGAGCAGTACTTC. It is translated as CASGTRQGPYEQYF. The V call is TRBV12-5, the J call TRBJ2-7; 7 bases line up with TRBD1. The V and J ends lost 5 bases and 2 bases, in that order; junction bases with no gene match: 6. Germline V lookup: CDR1 LGHNT, CDR2 FRNRAP. This CDR3 spans 14 amino acids.

V is TRBV29-1 and J is TRBJ2-1; D unclear. Trimming left V 4 bases short and J 9 bases short, with 22 bases between. Germline V gene lookup returns CDR1 SQVTM and CDR2 ANQGSEA. This CDR3 spans 15 amino acids. CDR3 DNA sequence: TGCAGCGTTGGTTTATGGGCAGGATACGACGGTGAGCAGTTCTTC. Translating gives CSVGLWAGYDGEQFF.